Below are 14 T cell receptor beta chains sequenced from a single sample in a study of blood T cell repertoires in COVID-19. Measured with immunoSEQ multiplex PCR; TCRdb has only the in-frame clones, and not every one. Here the sample spans some 170,000 clones, over 80% being singletons. The sequencing input was peripheral blood. These receptors were collected from a woman between 45 and 60 years old with acute or convalescent COVID-19.

On this clone itself: The sample contains more than one DNA sequence encoding this CDR3. The rearrangement joins TRBV27 to TRBJ2-2, with D possibly matching TRBD2 (6 bases). This CDR3 is 15 amino acids long. The V gene lost 3 bases and the J gene lost 0 bases, with 8 bases spanning the gap. Germline loops: CDR1 MNHEY, CDR2 SMNVEV (reference sequence). The chain's CDR3 is CASSFLATNTGELFF. The CDR3 bases are TGTGCCAGCAGTTTTCTAGCGACGAACACCGGGGAGCTGTTTTTT.

A note on this clone: Other DNA sequences of this sample code for an identical CDR3. V usage is TRBV27 and J usage is TRBJ2-3, with 8 bases identical to TRBD2. The CDR3 spans 14 residues. The V gene end was trimmed by 6 bases and the J gene end by 5 bases; junction bases not matched to a gene: 7. The germline CDR1 and CDR2 sequences are MNHEY and SMNVEV (reference sequence). The DNA of the CDR3 is TGTGCCAGCAGATTAGCGGGAAGCGGAGATACGCAGTATTTT. It codes for CASRLAGSGDTQYF.

The rearrangement joins TRBV29-1 to TRBJ2-7, with 9 bases identical to TRBD1. The CDR3 is 14 residues long. In germline, CDR1 is SQVTM, CDR2 ANQGSEA. After removal of 6 bases from V and 4 bases from J, the junction contained 10 bases not matched to a gene. Here the CDR3 reads CSVAPGQGTYEQYF. The CDR3 region has the DNA TGCAGCGTCGCACCGGGACAGGGAACTTACGAGCAGTACTTC.

This clone has just one count. V and J are TRBV11-3 and TRBJ2-3, with a weak D call TRBD2 (5 bases). The CDR3 is made up of 12 amino acids. Trimming stripped 3 bases from V and 11 bases from J, with 12 bases between. Germline CDR1 SGHNT, CDR2 YENEEA. The CDR3 bases are TGTGCCAGCAGCTTGACTCGGGATGGGCAGTATTTT. Protein: CASSLTRDGQYF.

This clone was found once. J is TRBJ2-5 and V is TRBV2, with 13 bases matching TRBD2. J was trimmed by 4 bases and V by 1 base; bases with no gene match: 9. CDR1 SNHLY and CDR2 FYNNEI come from the germline V gene. The CDR3 consists of 18 residues. The CDR3 spells CASSEGALLAGGLETQYF. The CDR3 DNA is TGTGCCAGCAGTGAAGGGGCACTACTAGCGGGGGGGCTAGAGACCCAGTACTTC. The complete variable domain, with remaining parts taken from reference TRBV2 and TRBJ2-5, reads EPEVTQTPSHQVTQMGQEVILRCVPISNHLYFYWYRQILGQKVEFLVSFYNNEISEKSEIFDDQFSVERPDGSNFTLKIRSTKLEDSAMYFCASSEGALLAGGLETQYFGPGTRLLVL.

V usage is TRBV14 and J usage is TRBJ2-3, with a possible D match to TRBD1 (6 bases). The CDR3 consists of 14 residues. From germline, CDR1 is SGHDN and CDR2 FVKESK. The V end was cut by 2 bases, the J end by 5 bases, with 11 bases between. CDR3: CASSQWGPRDTQYF. The CDR3, as DNA: TGTGCCAGCAGCCAATGGGGGCCCCGAGATACGCAGTATTTT.

This sequence joins TRBV19 and TRBJ1-5, with no clear D. This CDR3 is built from 16 residues. Germline loops: CDR1 LNHDA, CDR2 SQIVND (reference sequence). Between the trimmed V and J ends, which lost 4 bases and 2 bases, there was a span of 15 bases. CDR3 sequence: CASSNFAGVGNQPQHF. CDR3 bases: TGTGCCAGTAGTAACTTCGCCGGAGTGGGCAATCAGCCCCAGCATTTT.

The chain joins TRBV24-1 to TRBJ1-2; 12 bases match TRBD1. The CDR3 length is 16 residues. Germline V gene lookup returns CDR1 KGHDR and CDR2 SFDVKD. The J segment lost 7 bases and the V segment lost 2 bases, leaving 7 bases of the junction unmatched. The CDR3 here is CATSDYGTGGTSGYTF. The CDR3 nucleotides are TGTGCCACCAGTGATTACGGGACAGGGGGCACGAGTGGCTACACCTTC.

The chain recombines TRBV4-3 with TRBJ2-3; TRBD2 aligns across 8 bases. CDR3 size: 17 residues. Germline CDR1 reads LGHNA; CDR2 reads YSLEER. The V gene end was trimmed by 0 bases and the J gene end by 2 bases; junction bases not matched to a gene: 7. CDR3 residues: CASSQEGGAGVTDTQYF. The CDR3 DNA sequence: TGCGCCAGCAGCCAAGAAGGCGGAGCGGGGGTCACAGATACGCAGTATTTT.

The chain carries TRBV11-2 and TRBJ2-7, with 9 nucleotides matching TRBD1. V dropped 5 bases and J dropped 6; count of bases not matched to a gene: 11. The CDR3 is made up of 15 amino acids. CDR1 is SGHAT and CDR2 is FQNNGV in the germline V gene. The CDR3 DNA reads TGTGCCAGCAGCCAGTTCGGACAGGGGAAAGGCGAGCAGTACTTC. Its translation: CASSQFGQGKGEQYF. Full variable domain (rest looked up from reference TRBV11-2 and TRBJ2-7): EAGVAQSPRYKIIEKRQSVAFWCNPISGHATLYWYQQILGQGPKLLIQFQNNGVVDDSQLPKDRFSAERLKGVDSTLKIQPAKLEDSAVYLCASSQFGQGKGEQYFGPGTRLTVT.

CDR3 protein: CAWSPGRDSPLHF. In DNA form, the CDR3 reads TGTGCCTGGAGTCCAGGGCGAGATTCACCCCTCCACTTT. The genes are TRBV30 and TRBJ1-6; TRBD1 is a possible D gene (5 bases). V lost 2 bases, J lost 8 bases, and 10 bases lay in between. The germline V gene has CDR1 GTSNPN and CDR2 SVGIG (reference sequence). The CDR3 contains 13 residues.

This chain's CDR3 is CASSAMGQSRGDTQYF. In nucleotides, the CDR3 is TGTGCCAGCAGTGCGATGGGACAGAGTCGGGGGGATACGCAGTATTTT. This rearrangement joins TRBV6-1 to TRBJ2-3; a weak D match, TRBD1 (7 bases). Germline CDR1 MNHNS, CDR2 SASEGT. This CDR3 has 16 residues. The V end lost 4 bases, the J end lost 6 bases, and 20 bases lay between the germline ends.

A word on this clone: Other nucleotide sequences in the sample specify the same CDR3. V is TRBV7-9 and J is TRBJ1-2; 7 nucleotides match TRBD1. The ends lost 5 bases at V and 0 bases at J; junction bases unmatched: 6. Germline V gene lookup returns CDR1 SEHNR and CDR2 FQNEAQ (reference sequence). The CDR3 is 15 residues long. The CDR3 sequence is CASSPRDRPNYGYTF. CDR3 nucleotides: TGTGCCAGCAGCCCACGGGACAGACCTAACTATGGCTACACCTTC.

The gene calls are TRBV5-1 and TRBJ1-6, with 9 bases that match TRBD1. Trimming removed 5 bases from V and 7 bases from J; junction bases left unmatched: 4. The germline gives CDR1 SGHRS, CDR2 YFSETQ. This CDR3 comprises 14 residues. CDR3 protein: CASSPDRGNSPLHF. The DNA of the CDR3 is TGCGCCAGCAGTCCCGACAGGGGGAATTCACCCCTCCACTTT. The variable domain in full, with the rest retrieved from reference TRBV5-1 and TRBJ1-6, is KAGVTQTPRYLIKTRGQQVTLSCSPISGHRSVSWYQQTPGQGLQFLFEYFSETQRNKGNFPGRFSGRQFSNSRSEMNVSTLELGDSALYLCASSPDRGNSPLHFGNGTRLTVT.